The table lists the clone carrying this T cell receptor beta chain with a few counts. Its cognate antigen is unknown. The sample is drawn from a study of cytomegalovirus exposure and HLA in healthy donors. Study-level background: Of the donors genotyped, 398 in all, about 80% fell in the Caucasian-associated ancestry cluster. General study results and limits: The study put under 200 TCR beta chains on its list as cytomegalovirus-associated.

PCR was performed using 60 Vbeta and 13 Jbeta primers. Sequencing used immunoSEQ multiplex PCR; TCRdb keeps in-frame clones, though not all of them. Of 130,000 to 150,000 clones in the sample, about 64% were seen once. Germline lookup yields CDR1 SNHLY and CDR2 FYNNEI. There are 14 residues in the CDR3. V was clipped by 5 bases and J by 1 base; unmatched bases: 1. This receptor was obtained from a man aged 60-69 years in good health and CMV-seronegative. The sample was PBMCs. The V call is TRBV2, the J call TRBJ1-1; 10 positions agree with TRBD1. The DNA for the CDR3 is TGTGCCAGCAGTCGGGACAGGGGGAACACTGAAGCTTTCTTT. It codes for CASSRDRGNTEAFF.